These T cell receptor beta chains were read from a single sample in a study of blood T cell repertoires in COVID-19. TCRdb's table, derived via immunoSEQ multiplex PCR, lists solely in-frame clones and lacks some. The sample lists roughly 320,000 clones; roughly 86% were seen once. Sequencing was done on a sample of peripheral blood. The receptor source for this set is a man in his 70s with acute or convalescent COVID-19. Both conserved end residues are part of each CDR3. D genes are given only for firm matches.

TRBJ1-2 TRBV5-4 . CASSPHSNYGYTF TGTGCCAGCAGCCCCCACAGCAACTATGGCTACACCTTC
TRBJ2-2 TRBV28 TRBD2 CASCPASGDTGELFF TGTGCCAGCTGTCCCGCTAGCGGGGACACCGGGGAGCTGTTTTTT
TRBJ1-3 TRBV9 TRBD1 CASSLEGQVSGNTIYF TGTGCCAGCAGCCTCGAAGGACAGGTCTCTGGAAACACCATATATTTT
TRBJ2-5 TRBV5-1 TRBD2 CASSLASLAGAEETQYF TGCGCCAGCAGCTTGGCCAGCCTAGCGGGGGCCGAAGAGACCCAGTACTTC
TRBJ2-3 TRBV15 TRBD2 CATSIIAGGPGVTDTQYF TGTGCCACCAGCATAATAGCGGGAGGGCCGGGTGTAACAGATACGCAGTATTTT
TRBJ2-6 TRBV25-1 TRBD1 CASRNRDSFSGANVLTF TGTGCCAGCAGGAACCGGGACAGCTTCTCTGGGGCCAACGTCCTGACTTTC
TRBJ1-1 TRBV20-1 . CSAAGYGAFF TGCAGTGCCGCAGGGTACGGGGCTTTCTTT
TRBJ1-5 TRBV5-6 . CASSLRGLADSNQPQHF TGTGCCAGCAGCTTGCGAGGTTTGGCGGATAGCAATCAGCCCCAGCATTTT
TRBJ1-5 TRBV6-5 . CASSSYGNQPQHF TGTGCCAGCAGTTCTTATGGCAATCAGCCCCAGCATTTT
TRBJ1-6 TRBV7-9 TRBD1 CASSLGTGPNSPLHF TGTGCCAGCAGCTTGGGGACAGGGCCCAATTCACCCCTCCACTTT